These 28 T cell receptor beta chains originate from one sample sequenced in a study of T-cell reconstitution after alpha-beta-depleted transplantation in children. Unique molecular identifiers were incorporated during preparation of the TCRbeta library. One entry per CDR3 protein results from TCRdb running MiXCR on the PCR reads. The profile covers around 490,000 distinct CDR3 sequences, with about an eighth appearing a single time and 12% to 15% taken by the ten largest. This specimen was PBMCs, mostly from graft donor cells, taken 180 days after TCRalphabeta/CD19-depleted stem cell transplant. Receptors were obtained from a female patient younger than 10 who had a stem cell transplant for aplastic anemia, so the T cells may come from the graft donor.

This clonotype has a handful of counts. V usage is TRBV19 and J usage is TRBJ2-2, with 10 bases lining up with TRBD1. V trimming: 4 bases; J trimming: 2 bases; junction bases outside the gene matches: 7. In germline, CDR1 is LNHDA, CDR2 SQIVND (reference sequence). There are 17 residues in the CDR3. The CDR3 DNA reads TGTGCCAGTAGTAGAGACAGGGGGCCTCTTAACACCGGGGAGCTGTTTTTT. Protein sequence: CASSRDRGPLNTGELFF.

This clonotype was seen more than once but under ten times. Likely a read error: the CDR3 ends without its conserved phenylalanine or tryptophan. J is TRBJ1-5 and V is TRBV18, with 7 bases matching TRBD1. V trimming: 6 bases; J trimming: 7 bases; junction bases outside the gene matches: 6. This CDR3 has 13 amino acids. Germline CDR1 and CDR2: KGHSH and LQKENI. The CDR3 loop is CASSREGGQPQHS. CDR3 bases: TGTGCCAGCTCCCGAGAAGGGGGCCAGCCCCAGCATTCT.

This clonotype was recorded a few times. This chain joins TRBV27 and TRBJ2-2, with a possible D match to TRBD1 (6 bases). The CDR3 contains 13 residues. Germline loops: CDR1 MNHEY, CDR2 SMNVEV (reference sequence). V was pared by 4 bases and J by 6 bases, with 9 bases between. The DNA of the CDR3 is TGTGCCAGCAGTTACGACAGGCCCGGGGAGCTGTTTTTT. Protein: CASSYDRPGELFF.

This clonotype was detected a few times. The chain couples TRBV6-2 or TRBV6-3 to TRBJ2-3; 8 nucleotides align to TRBD2. Germline V gene sequence: CDR1 MNHEY, CDR2 SVGEGT. Trimming removed 5 bases from V and 2 bases from J; junction bases left unmatched: 15. This CDR3 comprises 18 residues. CDR3 residues: CASSRRTSYFDTTDTQYF. In DNA form, the CDR3 reads TGTGCCAGCAGTCGCCGGACTAGCTACTTCGACACCACAGATACGCAGTATTTT.

This clonotype was counted ten times or more. The V gene is TRBV7-2, the J gene TRBJ2-7, with D perhaps TRBD1 or TRBD2 (6 bases each). In germline, CDR1 is SGHTA, CDR2 FQGNSA. CDR3 length: 14 residues. Trimming removed 1 base from V and 3 bases from J, with 10 bases in between. CDR3 sequence (DNA): TGTGCCAGCAGCTTAGGGGGGGCTGTCTACGAGCAGTACTTC. It codes for CASSLGGAVYEQYF.

This clonotype was observed a few times. The chain joins TRBV5-5 to TRBJ2-2; perhaps TRBD2 as D (6 bases). V lost 6 bases, J lost 4 bases, and 16 bases lay in between. Per the germline V gene, CDR1 is SGHKS and CDR2 is YYEKEE (reference sequence). This CDR3 is 15 amino acids long. CDR3 in amino acids: CASIVSAGPTGELFF. DNA for the CDR3: TGTGCCAGCATCGTCTCTGCGGGGCCCACCGGGGAGCTGTTTTTT. Full variable domain (rest looked up from reference TRBV5-5 and TRBJ2-2): DAGVTQSPTHLIKTRGQQVTLRCSPISGHKSVSWYQQVLGQGPQFIFQYYEKEERGRGNFPDRFSARQFPNYSSELNVNALLLGDSALYLCASIVSAGPTGELFFGEGSRLTVL.

The table lists this clonotype with a few counts. This chain links TRBV3-1 with TRBJ2-5; perhaps TRBD1 as D (5 bases). Germline CDR1 and CDR2: LGHDT and YNNKEL (reference sequence). The V gene lost 4 bases and the J gene lost 5 bases, with 11 bases spanning the gap. This CDR3 has 13 amino acids. DNA for the CDR3: TGTGCCAGCAGCCGGACAATAAAGGAGACCCAGTACTTC. This gives the protein CASSRTIKETQYF.

The chain recombines TRBV7-2 with TRBJ1-1; weak D call: TRBD1 (5 bases). This CDR3 region has 14 residues. Trimming removed 5 bases from V and 4 bases from J, with 14 bases in between. Germline V gene sequence: CDR1 SGHTA, CDR2 FQGNSA. The CDR3 here is CASSGRVASTEAFF. CDR3 nucleotide sequence: TGTGCCAGCAGCGGCAGGGTTGCGAGCACTGAAGCTTTCTTT.

This clonotype has just a few counts. The chain uses TRBV7-9 and TRBJ2-2; D is uncertain. Trimming left V 1 base short and J 5 bases short, with 14 bases between. This CDR3 comprises 16 residues. The germline V gene has CDR1 SEHNR and CDR2 FQNEAQ (reference sequence). CDR3 in DNA: TGTGCCAGCAGCTTAGAGCCTGTTGCCACGACCGGGGAGCTGTTTTTT. It yields the protein CASSLEPVATTGELFF.

Only a few counts were recorded for this clonotype. The V gene is TRBV29-1, the J gene TRBJ2-1, with D perhaps TRBD2 (6 bases). The CDR3 is 14 amino acids. V was trimmed by 3 bases and J by 4 bases, leaving 13 bases between them. Germline V gene data show CDR1 as SQVTM and CDR2 as ANQGSEA. The CDR3 DNA sequence: TGCAGCGTTGATGGTGGCGGGGCTTACAATGAGCAGTTCTTC. Translating it yields CSVDGGGAYNEQFF.

This clonotype was found a few times. The chain couples TRBV7-2 to TRBJ1-5, with D unresolved. Germline V gives CDR1 SGHTA, CDR2 FQGNSA. The CDR3 sequence is 16 residues long. The ends were cut back, 2 bases at V and 2 bases at J, with 13 bases in the middle. This CDR3 is CASSLLGSRGNQPQHF. The DNA of the CDR3 is TGTGCCAGCAGCTTATTGGGATCGAGGGGCAATCAGCCCCAGCATTTT.

This clonotype was detected only a few times. This sequence joins TRBV6-1 and TRBJ1-2; unclear D gene. V was clipped by 5 bases and J by 4 bases, with 11 bases between them. The V gene's germline CDR1 is MNHNS and CDR2 SASEGT. The length of the CDR3 is 13 residues. The CDR3 nucleotides are TGTGCCAGCAGTCGCGGGCAAGCCTATGGCTACACCTTC. This codes for CASSRGQAYGYTF.

The V gene is TRBV15, the J gene TRBJ2-1, with D uncertain. The germline gives CDR1 LNHNV, CDR2 YYDKDF (reference sequence). Deletions cut 0 bases from V and 9 bases from J, with 21 bases between. This CDR3 comprises 17 residues. CDR3 sequence (DNA): TGTGCCACCAGCAGAGATCAGTATGGACCCGGCGTTAGTGAGCAGTTCTTC. It yields the protein CATSRDQYGPGVSEQFF.

The table lists this clonotype with a few counts. DNA of the CDR3: TGTGCCAGCATTATAGGATGGAGAGCGGAACTCCGCCAAGAGACCCAGTACTTC. Amino acids: CASIIGWRAELRQETQYF. The gene calls are TRBV6-2 or TRBV6-3 and TRBJ2-5; D may be TRBD2 (5 bases). The V end was cut by 7 bases, the J end by 1 base, with 25 bases between. CDR3 length: 18 residues. The germline CDR1 and CDR2 sequences are MNHEY and SVGEGT.

J is TRBJ2-1 and V is TRBV5-6; 8 nucleotides align to TRBD1. CDR1 is SGHDT, CDR2 YYEEEE, per germline. With 5 bases clipped from V and 5 bases from J, the junction kept 18 bases outside the gene matches. The CDR3 totals 18 residues. The CDR3 protein is CASSSVGTGGRENNEQFF. The CDR3 DNA follows: TGTGCCAGCAGTTCCGTAGGTACAGGGGGTCGAGAAAACAATGAGCAGTTCTTC.

This clonotype was picked up many times. The V gene is TRBV6-5, the J gene TRBJ2-5; no reliable D call. The CDR3 totals 14 residues. V lost 0 bases to trimming and J lost 2 bases, with 7 bases between them. The germline CDR1 and CDR2 sequences are MNHEY and SVGAGI. For the CDR3, the DNA is TGTGCCAGCAGTTACTCGTTCTTTCAAGAGACCCAGTACTTC. Translated, it gives CASSYSFFQETQYF.

The chain has TRBV24-1 and TRBJ1-2, with D unresolved. Germline assignment: CDR1 KGHDR and CDR2 SFDVKD. CDR3 length equals 15 residues. Trimming pared 0 bases from V and 8 bases from J, leaving 15 bases between. CDR3 coding DNA: TGTGCCACCAGTGATTTGACAGACCGCCGGGAGGGCTACACCTTC. This sequence encodes CATSDLTDRREGYTF.

This clonotype was detected a few times. The genes are TRBV12-3 or TRBV12-4 and TRBJ2-3; 7 bases agree with TRBD1. The CDR3 is made up of 13 amino acids. The V and J ends lost 5 bases and 4 bases, in that order; junction bases with no gene match: 3. The CDR3 sequence: CASSRTGPDTQYF. The CDR3 nucleotides read TGTGCCAGCAGTAGGACAGGTCCAGATACGCAGTATTTT.

Here the CDR3 DNA reads TGTGCCAGCAGCCGGAAGACTAGCGGGAGGGATCCGAACACCGGGGAGCTGTTTTTT. Amino acid sequence: CASSRKTSGRDPNTGELFF. The gene calls are TRBV4-2 and TRBJ2-2; 14 bases agree with TRBD2. The CDR3 runs 19 residues. V shed 4 bases and J 0 bases; nucleotides not matched to a gene: 7. Germline V gene lookup returns CDR1 LGHNA and CDR2 YNFKEQ.

The gene calls are TRBV18 and TRBJ1-5; 10 bases line up with TRBD1. V was pared by 8 bases and J by 2 bases, with 6 bases of the junction left unmatched. The CDR3 is made up of 15 amino acids. Germline V gene lookup returns CDR1 KGHSH and CDR2 LQKENI. CDR3 nucleotides: TGTGCCAGCCATCGGACAGGGGGAGGCAATCAGCCCCAGCATTTT. This sequence encodes CASHRTGGGNQPQHF.

This clonotype occurred a few times. The V and J genes are TRBV12-3 or TRBV12-4 and TRBJ2-2; 8 bases fit TRBD1. The length of the CDR3 is 15 residues. V lost 10 bases to trimming and J lost 4 bases; unmatched junction nucleotides: 11. CDR3 amino acids: CATLTRGLTTGELFF. CDR3 sequence (DNA): TGTGCCACCCTAACCAGGGGGCTTACCACCGGGGAGCTGTTTTTT.

The rearrangement links TRBV4-3 to TRBJ2-2; possible D gene TRBD1, 6 bases. This CDR3 spans 19 amino acids. Trimming removed 4 bases from V and 0 bases from J, with 21 bases in between. Looked up from germline, CDR1 is LGHNA and CDR2 is YSLEER. The CDR3 reads CASSLYYRTGQPNTGELFF. The CDR3 DNA is TGCGCCAGCAGCCTCTACTACCGCACTGGACAGCCGAACACCGGGGAGCTGTTTTTT.

V is TRBV18 and J is TRBJ2-1; 8 positions agree with TRBD1. V trimming: 3 bases; J trimming: 6 bases; junction bases outside the gene matches: 4. CDR3 length: 14 residues. Germline CDR1 and CDR2: KGHSH and LQKENI. The CDR3 region is CASSPGQALNEQFF. The CDR3 nucleotides are TGTGCCAGCTCACCGGGACAGGCTCTCAATGAGCAGTTCTTC.

The V call is TRBV7-2, the J call TRBJ1-5; D uncertain. CDR1 is SGHTA, CDR2 FQGNSA, per germline. The CDR3 is 13 amino acids. V lost 3 bases and J 7 bases, leaving 10 bases between the germline ends. The CDR3 spells CASSLVGWQPQHF. CDR3 in DNA: TGTGCCAGCAGCTTGGTGGGGTGGCAGCCCCAGCATTTT.

This clonotype was seen a handful of times. J is TRBJ1-1 and V is TRBV7-2, with 9 bases identical to TRBD1. The V gene end was trimmed by 5 bases and the J gene end by 8 bases; junction bases not matched to a gene: 9. This CDR3 has 14 residues. CDR1 is SGHTA and CDR2 is FQGNSA in the germline V gene. DNA for the CDR3: TGTGCCAGCAGCCACCACGGACAGGGGAAGGAAGCTTTCTTT. As protein: CASSHHGQGKEAFF.

This clonotype has only a few counts. This chain joins TRBV7-9 and TRBJ2-1, with D hard to call. Germline V gene data show CDR1 as SEHNR and CDR2 as FQNEAQ (reference sequence). V was pared by 1 base and J by 2 bases, with 15 bases between. The length of the CDR3 is 17 residues. In DNA form, the CDR3 reads TGTGCCAGCAGCTTAGGGTTACACGCCGGCCCCTACAATGAGCAGTTCTTC. Translated: CASSLGLHAGPYNEQFF. Filled out from reference TRBV7-9 and TRBJ2-1, the complete variable domain reads DTGVSQNPRHKITKRGQNVTFRCDPISEHNRLYWYRQTLGQGPEFLTYFQNEAQLEKSRLLSDRFSAERPKGSFSTLEIQRTEQGDSAMYLCASSLGLHAGPYNEQFFGPGTRLTVL.

This chain connects TRBV4-3 to TRBJ2-5; weak D call: TRBD1 (6 bases). Germline V gene data show CDR1 as LGHNA and CDR2 as YSLEER. The CDR3 is 15 residues long. V lost 0 bases and J 5 bases, leaving 13 bases between the germline ends. The CDR3 sequence is CASSQEDRIWETQYF. In DNA form, the CDR3 reads TGCGCCAGCAGCCAAGAAGACAGGATTTGGGAGACCCAGTACTTC.

The chain employs TRBV20-1 and TRBJ2-7; D is perhaps TRBD2 (5 bases). The CDR3 covers 15 residues. V lost 5 bases and J lost 3, with 20 bases in between. The germline gives CDR1 DFQATT, CDR2 SNEGSKA (reference sequence). The DNA of the CDR3 is TGCAGTGCTCACGGTCAAGCGGCCCCGGTCTACGAGCAGTACTTC. Translating it yields CSAHGQAAPVYEQYF.